Listed below are T cell receptor beta chains from one sample, sequenced in a study of shared clonotypes between healthy human individuals. TCRdb's copy holds only in-frame clones and misses some; the assay was immunoSEQ multiplex PCR. Among a few hundred thousand clones listed, 70% to 80% were seen once. Sequencing used PBMCs. The receptors originated from a woman in her 40s in good health. Some clones in this sample may be carry-over from other donors' samples. CDR3s include the opening cysteine and the closing phenylalanine or tryptophan. D genes are given only for firm matches. Some rows have no size entry. The others give once, few or many, or a class for an expanded clone.

size,V,J,D,DNA,CDR3
few,TRBV7-6,TRBJ2-1,.,TGTGCCAGCAGCCGAGGACAGGGACTAACCTACAATGAGCAGTTCTTC,CASSRGQGLTYNEQFF
.,TRBV7-9,TRBJ2-5,.,TGTGCCAGCAGCTTCGCAGGGGTCAGTGTGCAGACCCAGTACTTC,CASSFAGVSVQTQYF
.,TRBV7-8,TRBJ1-2,.,TGTGCCAGCAGCTTACTGGGGGACTCAGGCTATGGCTACACCTTC,CASSLLGDSGYGYTF
.,TRBV29-1,TRBJ1-4,.,TGCAGCGGATATGCAACTAATGAAAAACTGTTTTTT,CSGYATNEKLFF
.,TRBV7-7,TRBJ2-5,.,TGTGCCAGCAGCCCTACCCCGGAGGGAACCCAGTACTTC,CASSPTPEGTQYF
.,TRBV11-2,TRBJ1-1,.,TGTGCCAGCAGCTACGATTGGGCCAACACTGAAGCTTTCTTT,CASSYDWANTEAFF
.,TRBV11-2,TRBJ2-1,.,TGTGCCAGCTCCTGGGGTCTAGGGAATGAGCAGTTCTTC,CASSWGLGNEQFF
.,TRBV6-1,TRBJ2-7,.,TGTGCCAGCAGTGAGGTAACCTACGAGCAGTACTTC,CASSEVTYEQYF
.,TRBV21-1,TRBJ2-7,.,TGTGCCAGCAGCCTACGGGGACTGACCTCCTACGAGCAGTACTTC,CASSLRGLTSYEQYF
.,TRBV6-1,TRBJ2-1,.,TGTGCCAGCAGTGGCCGGGACGGCAATGAGCAGTTCTTC,CASSGRDGNEQFF
.,TRBV28,TRBJ2-7,TRBD1,TGTGCCAGCAGCCAGACAGGGGTACCCTACGAGCAGTACTTC,CASSQTGVPYEQYF
.,TRBV28,TRBJ1-5,TRBD1,TGTGCCAGCAGTACAGGGGGTGGTTTTCAGCCCCAGCATTTT,CASSTGGGFQPQHF
.,TRBV5-4,TRBJ2-7,.,TGTGCCAGCAGCTTGCCGACGAGCTACGAGCAGTACTTC,CASSLPTSYEQYF
.,TRBV4-2,TRBJ2-7,TRBD1,TGTGCCAGCAGCCAGAGGACAGGGGTCGACGAGCAGTACTTC,CASSQRTGVDEQYF
.,TRBV25-1,TRBJ2-5,.,TGTGCCAGCAGCCGGACTACCGCTCTGGAGACCCAGTACTTC,CASSRTTALETQYF
.,TRBV28,TRBJ2-7,.,TGTGCCAGCAGTTTAAGGGACGGCGAGCAGTACTTC,CASSLRDGEQYF
.,TRBV4-3,TRBJ2-7,TRBD2,TGCGCCAGCAGCCGCGGAAGCGGGAGTGTCTACGAGCAGTACTTC,CASSRGSGSVYEQYF
few,TRBV6-4,TRBJ2-6,TRBD1,TGTGCCAGCAGCCGACAGGGTAATTCTGGGGCCAACGTCCTGACTTTC,CASSRQGNSGANVLTF
.,TRBV6-5,TRBJ2-7,.,TGTGCCAGCAGTCAGGGGGGATTTGGGCAGTACTTC,CASSQGGFGQYF
.,TRBV28,TRBJ1-1,.,TGTGCCAGCAGATTCAGGGAAACTGAAGCTTTCTTT,CASRFRETEAFF
.,TRBV6-6,TRBJ2-7,TRBD1,TGTGCCAGTAAAAAATCGACAGGGGGCGGCGAGCAGTACTTC,CASKKSTGGGEQYF
.,TRBV5-1,TRBJ2-7,.,TGCGCCAGCAGCTTGGGAGGGTCCGGCTACTACGAGCAGTACTTC,CASSLGGSGYYEQYF
once,TRBV5-6,TRBJ2-2,.,TGTGCCAGCAGCCGACAGGTCCACACCGGGGAGCTGTTTTTT,CASSRQVHTGELFF
.,TRBV7-2,TRBJ2-5,.,TGTGCCAGCAGCTTAAGCGGGTACTCCAGCGAGACCCAGTACTTC,CASSLSGYSSETQYF
.,TRBV29-1,TRBJ2-7,TRBD2,TGCAGCGGGACCTCCGGGACTACCTACGAGCAGTACTTC,CSGTSGTTYEQYF
.,TRBV4-1,TRBJ2-7,.,TGCGCCAGCAGCCGAGGACTGAACTACGAGCAGTACTTC,CASSRGLNYEQYF
.,TRBV18,TRBJ1-3,.,TGTGCCAGCTCACCACCTTCTCCCTCTGGAAACACCATATATTTT,CASSPPSPSGNTIYF
.,TRBV7-8,TRBJ1-4,.,TGTGCCAGCAGCTTAGCGGCGGTAGGGGCGGGGGTTGAAAAACTGTTTTTT,CASSLAAVGAGVEKLFF
.,TRBV19,TRBJ2-7,TRBD1,TGTGCCAGTAGTAAACAGGGGAGCTCCTACGAGCAGTACTTC,CASSKQGSSYEQYF
.,TRBV6-6,TRBJ2-6,.,TGTGCCAGCAACAGTTTGGGTGCCGGGGCCAACGTCCTGACTTTC,CASNSLGAGANVLTF
.,TRBV5-5,TRBJ2-2,.,TGTGCCAGCAGCTCATCAACGGGTAAAAACACCGGGGAGCTGTTTTTT,CASSSSTGKNTGELFF
.,TRBV7-3,TRBJ2-2,TRBD1,TGTGCCAGCAGCCAGGACAGGAAGAACACCGGGGAGCTGTTTTTT,CASSQDRKNTGELFF
.,TRBV6-1,TRBJ2-7,.,TGTGCCAGCATGTGGGACACAGCCTACGAGCAGTACTTC,CASMWDTAYEQYF
.,TRBV2,TRBJ1-5,TRBD1,TGTGCCAGCAGTGGGCGGACAGGGGGCAATCAGCCCCAGCATTTT,CASSGRTGGNQPQHF
.,TRBV30,TRBJ2-1,.,TGTGCCTGGAGGCCCGGGAGCTCCTACAATGAGCAGTTCTTC,CAWRPGSSYNEQFF
.,TRBV7-9,TRBJ2-3,.,TGTGCCAGCAGCTTCTACGGGAGAGAGGATACGCAGTATTTT,CASSFYGREDTQYF
.,TRBV7-3,TRBJ2-1,.,TGTGCCAGCAGCTTACAAGCCAGCTACAATGAGCAGTTCTTC,CASSLQASYNEQFF
.,TRBV5-6,TRBJ1-1,TRBD1,TGTGCCAGCAGCCCAGGGACAGGGATGGTCACTGAAGCTTTCTTT,CASSPGTGMVTEAFF
.,TRBV7-9,TRBJ2-1,TRBD2,TGTGCCAGCAGCTCGGGACTATTAGGTGAAAATGAGCAGTTCTTC,CASSSGLLGENEQFF
.,TRBV11-2,TRBJ2-2,.,TGTGCCAGCAGCTTAGGTCCAAGGGAGCTGTTTTTT,CASSLGPRELFF
once,TRBV7-2,TRBJ2-1,.,TGTGCCAGCCAAGGGGCAGGGGACGGGTCGCGGCAGTTCTTC,CASQGAGDGSRQFF
.,TRBV9,TRBJ2-7,.,TGTGCCAGCAGCACCCTTGGAGCGGGCGGGAACGAGCAGTACTTC,CASSTLGAGGNEQYF
.,TRBV9,TRBJ2-2,TRBD2,TGTGCCAGCAGCTCAGGACTAGCGGGGACCCCGGGGGAGCTGTTTTTT,CASSSGLAGTPGELFF
.,TRBV7-2,TRBJ2-2,TRBD2,TGTGCCAGCAGCCGAGCGGGAGTGGGTACCGGGGAGCTGTTTTTT,CASSRAGVGTGELFF
few,TRBV19,TRBJ2-1,.,TGTGCCAGTAGTAGGGGGCCCGGACCCTCCTACAATGAGCAGTTCTTC,CASSRGPGPSYNEQFF
.,TRBV11-3,TRBJ2-1,.,TGTGCCAGCAGCTTAGCGAGGGGGAGCTCCTACAATGAGCAGTTCTTC,CASSLARGSSYNEQFF
.,TRBV7-9,TRBJ1-2,TRBD1,TGTGCCAGCAGCAGAACAGGGGTTAGGTATGGCTACACCTTC,CASSRTGVRYGYTF